The clone carrying this TCR beta chain ranks as medium-sized. This specimen belongs to a study of CD4 and CD8 cells across lung adenocarcinoma regions. Per germline, CDR1 SGHTA and CDR2 FQGNSA. The CDR3 runs to 14 residues. The V gene lost 2 bases and the J gene lost 13 bases, with 18 bases spanning the gap. TCRdb reprocessed the PCR reads via MiXCR and lists one record per CDR3 protein. Here the sample spans around 8,600 distinct CDR3 sequences, roughly 50% being singletons. Localized lung adenocarcinoma, a non-small cell lung cancer, affected the donors. This TCR was sampled from a female donor with lung adenocarcinoma. The CD4 and CD8 labels of this study may be unreliable. The sample comprised CD8+ T cells from the center of a lung tumor. The rearrangement joins TRBV7-2 to TRBJ2-1; D ambiguous. Here the CDR3 reads CASSLTLSKETQFF. The CDR3 nucleotides are TGTGCCAGCAGCTTAACTCTATCGAAAGAGACCCAGTTCTTC.